This TCR beta chain was found in a study of T cell repertoires in cytomegalovirus infection (dated by TCRdb to between 2017 and 2020). Background for the entire study: Recently identified HLA-C-restricted CMV epitopes, whose presentation resists viral immunomodulation, were targeted by peptide stimulations together with well-studied HLA-B-restricted epitopes. Donor HLA type was relevant to the analysis, as public TCR beta signatures indicated carriage of CMV infection together with the matching HLA type.

Taken from the germline V gene (reference sequence), the CDR1 and CDR2 loops are SEHNR and FQNEAQ. The CDR3 holds 16 amino acids from the cysteine to the phenylalanine. CDR3 DNA is the only sequence kept; it has 48 bases, read in frame from the first base. V is cut back by 4 bases and J by 5 bases, with 13 bases in the junction unmatched. On the study overall, not on this receptor specifically: The ex vivo response was dominated by HLA-C-restricted CMV-specific TCR beta clonotypes, which also provided the single most frequent clonotype in two of eight donors. Cumulative frequency of public TCR beta family members discriminated carriers of CMV infection plus the relevant HLA type in this cohort and an independent approximately 340-donor cohort.

Sample treatment or condition, as interpreted from the label and publication: in vitro stimulation with specific CMV peptide epitopes to enrich CMV-specific T cells. Reads for this sample came from an Illumina HiSeq 1500. Clones were called with MiXCR by TCRdb after fastp trimmed the public reads at Q25, and only in-frame beta chains were retained. Duplicate CDR3 protein sequences are folded into a single record with the most common DNA and genes. This sample lists 70,000 to 95,000 distinct CDR3 sequences; 25% to 35% were detected once. The ten biggest clones cover roughly 70% of the sample. This clonotype appeared a few times. Its antigen has not been determined. Base qualities are not recorded, but no much larger clone differs from it by a single base.

The chain is assembled from TRBV7-9 and TRBJ2-7; 8 bases in between match TRBD1. Sequencing was performed on CD8+ T cells from cultured PBMCs, taken from culture after CMV antigen stimulation. This TCR was sampled from a human donor in good health (CMV status not recorded). Some clones in this sample may be carry-over from other donors' samples. The DNA sequence reads TGTGCCAGCAGCTCCCTTGGGGACAGGTGGTACCACGAGCAGTACTTC. This encodes CASSSLGDRWYHEQYF.